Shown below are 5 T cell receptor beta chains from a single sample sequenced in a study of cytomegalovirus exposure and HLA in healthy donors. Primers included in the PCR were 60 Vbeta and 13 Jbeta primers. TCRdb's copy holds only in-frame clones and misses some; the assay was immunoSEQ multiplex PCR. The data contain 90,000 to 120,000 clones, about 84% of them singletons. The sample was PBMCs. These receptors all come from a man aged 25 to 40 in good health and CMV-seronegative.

CDR3 DNA sequence: TGTGCCAGCAGCCCACAGGGGGGTGGCACTGAAGCTTTCTTT. It is translated as CASSPQGGGTEAFF. The chain employs TRBV7-9 and TRBJ1-1; 8 bases map to TRBD1. The CDR3 is made up of 14 amino acids. Trimming took 5 bases from V and 4 from J; bases not matched to a gene: 6. From germline, CDR1 is SEHNR and CDR2 FQNEAQ (reference sequence).

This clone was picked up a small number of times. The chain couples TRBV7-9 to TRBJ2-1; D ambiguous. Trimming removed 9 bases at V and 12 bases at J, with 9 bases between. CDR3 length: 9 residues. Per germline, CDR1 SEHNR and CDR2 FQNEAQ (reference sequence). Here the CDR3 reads CASGLGQFF. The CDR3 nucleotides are TGTGCCAGTGGGCTGGGGCAGTTCTTC.

The CDR3 DNA follows: TGTGCCAGCAGCTTATACCGGACAGCTGCCACTGAAGCTTTCTTT. It is translated as CASSLYRTAATEAFF. The rearrangement links TRBV11-2 to TRBJ1-1; TRBD1 might be the D (6 bases). V was clipped by 2 bases and J by 4 bases, with 14 bases between them. The CDR3 runs 15 residues. The germline V gene has CDR1 SGHAT and CDR2 FQNNGV.

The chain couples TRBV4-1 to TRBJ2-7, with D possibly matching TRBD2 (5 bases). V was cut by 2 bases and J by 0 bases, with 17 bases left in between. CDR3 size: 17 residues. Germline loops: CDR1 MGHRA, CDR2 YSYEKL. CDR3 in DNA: TGCGCCAGCAGCCAACCTACCTTAGGGAGAAGCTCCTACGAGCAGTACTTC. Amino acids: CASSQPTLGRSSYEQYF.

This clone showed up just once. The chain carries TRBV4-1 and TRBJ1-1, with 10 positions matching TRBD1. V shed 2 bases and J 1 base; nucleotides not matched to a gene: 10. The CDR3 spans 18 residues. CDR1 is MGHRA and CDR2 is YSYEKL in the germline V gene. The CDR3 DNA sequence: TGCGCCAGCAGCCAACGCTGGGACAGGGGCCAAGGGAACACTGAAGCTTTCTTT. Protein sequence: CASSQRWDRGQGNTEAFF.